This T cell receptor beta chain was found in a study of T cell responses to AZD1222 COVID-19 vaccine. Findings and caveats of the study: Spike-specific TCR breadth and depth were elevated following two AZD1222 doses. The repertoires were collected only after the peak T cell response. Donors were mostly white British, more females; clonal diversity possibly underestimated. Unmutated variant regions reportedly attract nearly half of all spike-specific TCRs.

In the case of this clone: What it binds is unknown.

The data were produced by immunoSEQ multiplex PCR, yet TCRdb's version contains in-frame clones alone and is incomplete. The table has 66,000 or so clones, about four fifths seen once; the top ten hold approximately 20%. V shed 8 bases and J 1 base; nucleotides not matched to a gene: 5. This CDR3 has 15 residues. The V gene's germline CDR1 is SGHTA and CDR2 FQGNSA. This clonotype was sampled from an adult in good health. Sample: peripheral blood, taken on day 0 of MenACWY control vaccination. The chain couples TRBV7-2 to TRBJ2-6; 7 bases are shared with TRBD2. This CDR3 reads CASGGGMSGANVLTF. In DNA, the CDR3 is TGTGCCAGCGGGGGAGGGATGTCTGGGGCCAACGTCCTGACTTTC.